These 5 T cell receptor beta chains share one sample of origin, sequenced in a study of OX40 agonist ivuxolimab in advanced cancers. Clones were sequenced by immunoSEQ multiplex PCR, and TCRdb holds only the in-frame ones, with some missing. The data show around 84,000 clones, around nine tenths seen once. Source: CD4+ or CD8+ T cells sorted from blood, taken in a trial of the OX40 agonist ivuxolimab. These TCRs come from an adult with an advanced solid tumor such as melanoma, head and neck, liver or kidney cancer.

The CDR3 protein is CASSEPSSGQGRTEAFF. The CDR3 region has the DNA TGTGCCAGCAGTGAACCCTCGTCGGGTCAGGGGAGGACTGAAGCTTTCTTT. The V and J genes are TRBV6-1 and TRBJ1-1; a possible D gene is TRBD1 (6 bases). The CDR3 totals 17 residues. Trimming stripped 2 bases from V and 5 bases from J, with 21 bases between. Germline loops: CDR1 MNHNS, CDR2 SASEGT.

The chain recombines TRBV19 with TRBJ1-5; D may be TRBD1 (5 bases). The CDR3 has 13 amino acids. Germline V CDR1 and CDR2: LNHDA, SQIVND (reference sequence). V was shortened by 8 bases and J by 7 bases, with 15 bases between the two germline ends. In nucleotides, the CDR3 is TGTGCCAGTGGGCGACAGCTAAGGCAGCCCCAGCATTTT. Its translation is CASGRQLRQPQHF.

A few counts support this clone. The chain combines TRBV9 with TRBJ2-2, with a tentative D call TRBD2 (6 bases). The CDR3 sequence is 16 residues long. Trimming removed 2 bases from V and 0 bases from J, with 11 bases in between. Germline-derived CDR1 and CDR2 are SGDLS and YYNGEE. CDR3: CASSVWAGSNTGELFF. The CDR3, as DNA: TGTGCCAGCAGCGTTTGGGCGGGGTCGAACACCGGGGAGCTGTTTTTT.

The chain joins TRBV5-1 to TRBJ1-1, with D hard to call. Germline CDR1 reads SGHRS; CDR2 reads YFSETQ. The V end was cut by 4 bases, the J end by 2 bases, with 9 bases between. The CDR3 length is 13 residues. The CDR3 reads CASSLDTNTEAFF. The DNA for the CDR3 is TGCGCCAGCAGCCTCGACACCAACACTGAAGCTTTCTTT. Full variable domain (outside the CDR3, taken from reference TRBV5-1 and TRBJ1-1): KAGVTQTPRYLIKTRGQQVTLSCSPISGHRSVSWYQQTPGQGLQFLFEYFSETQRNKGNFPGRFSGRQFSNSRSEMNVSTLELGDSALYLCASSLDTNTEAFFGQGTRLTVV.

This clone was seen only once. The CDR3 nucleotides read TGTGCCAGTAGTGCCGCCGGCTACGAGCAGTACTTC. It is translated as CASSAAGYEQYF. The rearrangement links TRBV19 to TRBJ2-7; D remains ambiguous. Germline V gives CDR1 LNHDA, CDR2 SQIVND (reference sequence). The CDR3 length is 12 residues. Trimming left V 5 bases short and J 3 bases short, with 8 bases between.